This T cell receptor (beta chain) was sequenced during a study of radiation and T cells in renal cell carcinoma. Overall study context: Nephrectomy followed 15 Gy stereotactic body radiation by 4 weeks.

The germline V gene encodes CDR1 LNHDA and CDR2 SQIVND (reference sequence). Trimming left V 6 bases short and J 0 bases short, with 18 bases between. CDR3 length equals 17 residues. Time point reported: baseline pretreatment blood. The treatment: 15 Gy SBRT to primary tumor, nephrectomy 4 weeks later. Serial blood draws occurred at baseline and 2 and 4 weeks post-SBRT. Clear cell pathology was present in this patient's renal cell carcinoma. Clones were read by immunoSEQ multiplex PCR, and TCRdb kept only the in-frame ones, dropping some. The sample comprises over 120,000 clones, roughly 90% of which are singletons, and around 12% rests with the top ten.

The chain joins TRBV19 to TRBJ2-1, with D uncertain. The sample was blood, taken from a patient whose treatment included radiotherapy and nephrectomy. This receptor was obtained from a woman in her 50s with renal cell carcinoma. The CDR3 protein is CASRPPGRLSSYNEQFF. For the CDR3, the DNA is TGTGCCAGTAGACCCCCCGGACGGTTGAGCTCCTACAATGAGCAGTTCTTC.